The 7 T cell receptor beta chains below all came from one sample that was sequenced in a study of CD8 T cells in Susac syndrome. RNA in amounts of about 0.5 to 1 ug was reverse transcribed with random hexamers. From the immunoSEQ multiplex PCR reads, TCRdb called clonotypes with MiXCR, one entry per CDR3 protein. Of about 180,000 distinct CDR3 sequences in the sample, about 95% were seen once. The sample taken for sequencing was CD8+ T cells from PBMCs. The source is a human donor with multiple sclerosis.

The CDR3 DNA is TGTGCCAGCAGTCCCGCGGGACGGGCCTACAATGAGCAGTTCTTC. Translating gives CASSPAGRAYNEQFF. The chain combines TRBV27 with TRBJ2-1; maybe TRBD2 (6 bases). CDR1 and CDR2 (germline): MNHEY, SMNVEV (reference sequence). Between the trimmed V and J ends, which lost 5 bases and 2 bases, there was a span of 13 bases. The CDR3 loop spans 15 amino acids.

This sequence joins TRBV29-1 and TRBJ2-7; maybe TRBD2 (5 bases). The CDR3 covers 13 residues. The V and J ends lost 6 bases and 2 bases respectively, with 14 bases between them. Germline values: CDR1 SQVTM, CDR2 ANQGSEA. The chain's CDR3 is CSVSAGKAYEQYF. CDR3 bases: TGCAGCGTGTCAGCCGGGAAAGCCTACGAGCAGTACTTC.

In nucleotides, the CDR3 is TGCACCAGCAGCCCTTTGGGAGAGGTTCTACCTTATGGCTACACCTTC. Translation gives CTSSPLGEVLPYGYTF. This sequence joins TRBV1 and TRBJ1-2; the D call TRBD1 from the table was never checked on the DNA. TRBV1 is a recognized pseudogene. The CDR3 contains 16 residues.

This CDR3 is CASSLTGRGYNQPQHF. The DNA of the CDR3 is TGTGCCAGCAGTTTAACGGGGCGGGGGTACAATCAGCCCCAGCATTTT. V is TRBV27 and J is TRBJ1-5, with D perhaps TRBD1 (5 bases). Trimming left V 2 bases short and J 3 bases short, with 14 bases between. The CDR3 totals 16 residues. Germline CDR1 MNHEY, CDR2 SMNVEV (reference sequence).

The rearrangement joins TRBV13 to TRBJ2-7, with 7 positions matching TRBD1. The CDR3 sequence is 12 residues long. Germline CDR1 reads PRHDT; CDR2 reads FYEKMQ (reference sequence). Trimming removed 2 bases from V and 6 bases from J; junction bases left unmatched: 1. The CDR3 protein is CASSLRGREQYF. The CDR3 DNA reads TGTGCCAGCAGCTTAAGGGGGCGCGAGCAGTACTTC. Supplemented by reference TRBV13 and TRBJ2-7, the full variable domain reads AAGVIQSPRHLIKEKRETATLKCYPIPRHDTVYWYQQGPGQDPQFLISFYEKMQSDKGSIPDRFSAQQFSDYHSELNMSSLELGDSALYFCASSLRGREQYFGPGTRLTVT.

The V and J genes are TRBV5-1 and TRBJ2-7; D may correspond to TRBD1 or TRBD2 (6 bases each). This CDR3 has 16 residues. V gave up 4 bases and J gave up 0 bases, with 17 bases separating them. CDR1 and CDR2 from the germline V gene are SGHRS and YFSETQ. DNA of the CDR3: TGCGCCAGCAGCCCCGTACAGGGACTTGCCTCCTACGAGCAGTACTTC. It codes for CASSPVQGLASYEQYF. Combining the CDR3 with reference TRBV5-1 and TRBJ2-7 gives the whole variable domain KAGVTQTPRYLIKTRGQQVTLSCSPISGHRSVSWYQQTPGQGLQFLFEYFSETQRNKGNFPGRFSGRQFSNSRSEMNVSTLELGDSALYLCASSPVQGLASYEQYFGPGTRLTVT.

V usage is TRBV25-1 and J usage is TRBJ1-6; D is undetermined. Trimming took 2 bases from V and 3 from J, leaving 5 bases between them. CDR1 and CDR2 from the germline V gene are MGHDK and SYGVNS. The CDR3 has 14 residues. The DNA for the CDR3 is TGTGCCAGCAGTGAAATTGGCTATAATTCACCCCTCCACTTT. Amino acid sequence: CASSEIGYNSPLHF.